The next 14 T cell receptor beta chains were all read from a single sample in a study of CD8+ T cells in alopecia areata. The sequencing template was cDNA reverse transcribed from extracted RNA. Profiling relied on immunoSEQ multiplex PCR, and the TCRdb table lists in-frame clones only, not all of them. This sample yields 98,000 or so clones, of which approximately 63% are seen a single time; 20% to 25% belongs to the top ten. Sample: CD8+ T cells sorted from blood. These receptor sequences come from a human donor in good health.

Here the CDR3 reads CSVQRQDMPYGYTF. Written as DNA, the CDR3 is TGCAGCGTCCAACGGCAGGACATGCCTTATGGCTACACCTTC. The chain has TRBV29-1 and TRBJ1-2; tentative D call: TRBD1 (5 bases). The CDR3 spans 14 residues. From germline, CDR1 is SQVTM and CDR2 ANQGSEA. Trimming shortened V by 6 bases and J by 5 bases, and 19 bases separated the two germline ends. The full variable domain, with the rest looked up from reference TRBV29-1 and TRBJ1-2, is SAVISQKPSRDICQRGTSLTIQCQVDSQVTMMFWYRQQPGQSLTLIATANQGSEATYESGFVIDKFPISRPNLTFSTLTVSNMSPEDSSIYLCSVQRQDMPYGYTFGSGTRLTVV.

This chain joins TRBV9 and TRBJ2-2; 9 nucleotides line up with TRBD2. The CDR3 extends over 15 amino acids. The V gene end was trimmed by 0 bases and the J gene end by 5 bases; junction bases not matched to a gene: 2. Germline V lookup: CDR1 SGDLS, CDR2 YYNGEE. CDR3 amino acids: CASSVGLAETGELFF. The CDR3 nucleotides read TGTGCCAGCAGCGTAGGACTAGCGGAGACCGGGGAGCTGTTTTTT.

A few counts support this clone. The V and J genes are TRBV28 and TRBJ2-5; no firm D call. The CDR3 totals 13 residues. Germline CDR1 MDHEN, CDR2 SYDVKM. V dropped 3 bases and J dropped 5 bases, with 10 bases sitting between them. The CDR3 reads CASSLETPETQYF. The CDR3 bases are TGTGCCAGCAGTTTGGAGACTCCGGAGACCCAGTACTTC.

The rearrangement links TRBV27 to TRBJ1-2; TRBD1 matches 9 bases. This CDR3 is 14 amino acids long. Unmatched junction bases numbered 8, after V lost 5 bases and J lost 7 bases. Germline V gene lookup returns CDR1 MNHEY and CDR2 SMNVEV (reference sequence). CDR3 loop: CASSRTGGSSGYTF. The CDR3 coding sequence is TGTGCCAGCAGTCGAACAGGGGGCTCTTCTGGCTACACCTTC.

V usage is TRBV29-1 and J usage is TRBJ2-1; perhaps TRBD1 as D (7 bases). V shed 7 bases and J shed 7 bases, with 20 bases lying between them. CDR1 SQVTM and CDR2 ANQGSEA come from the germline V gene. The CDR3 sequence is 14 residues long. The CDR3, as DNA: TGCAGCGCTTCAGGGGGAGACCGGGGGAATGAGCAGTTCTTC. Residues: CSASGGDRGNEQFF.

The chain carries TRBV28 and TRBJ2-1; TRBD1 might be the D (5 bases). Trimming removed 7 bases at V and 3 bases at J, with 10 bases between. Germline lookup yields CDR1 MDHEN and CDR2 SYDVKM. CDR3 length equals 13 residues. The chain's CDR3 is CASTDQGYNEQFF. The CDR3 coding sequence is TGTGCCAGCACGGATCAGGGCTACAATGAGCAGTTCTTC.

The genes are TRBV9 and TRBJ2-7; D is perhaps TRBD2 (6 bases). This CDR3 is built from 12 residues. Germline assignment: CDR1 SGDLS and CDR2 YYNGEE. V lost 0 bases to trimming and J lost 6 bases, with 7 bases between them. CDR3 residues: CASSVEGGEQYF. The CDR3 region has the DNA TGTGCCAGCAGCGTAGAGGGAGGCGAGCAGTACTTC.

This clone was detected a few times. This sequence joins TRBV29-1 and TRBJ1-2; 7 positions match TRBD1. Looked up from germline, CDR1 is SQVTM and CDR2 is ANQGSEA. Trimming removed 4 bases from V and 5 bases from J; junction bases left unmatched: 10. The CDR3 extends over 14 amino acids. CDR3 protein: CSVVGRQGDYGYTF. The CDR3 DNA reads as TGCAGCGTTGTAGGGAGGCAGGGGGATTATGGCTACACCTTC.

The gene calls are TRBV29-1 and TRBJ1-1; D may be TRBD1 (6 bases). Trimming took 1 base from V and 0 from J, leaving 6 bases between them. This CDR3 is built from 13 residues. Per the germline V gene, CDR1 is SQVTM and CDR2 is ANQGSEA. The CDR3 nucleotides read TGCAGCGTTGAAGGACAGGTGAACACTGAAGCTTTCTTT. Translation: CSVEGQVNTEAFF.

CDR3 sequence: CASSPGSYEQYF. DNA for the CDR3: TGTGCCAGTAGCCCGGGCTCCTACGAGCAGTACTTC. The chain combines TRBV19 with TRBJ2-7; D not certain. Trimming removed 6 bases from V and 0 bases from J, with 6 bases in between. The CDR3 is 12 amino acids. Germline CDR1 is LNHDA and CDR2 is SQIVND (reference sequence).

The V call is TRBV2, the J call TRBJ2-4; D not resolved. Trimming cost V 2 bases and J 0 bases, with 14 bases left between them. Germline V gene lookup returns CDR1 SNHLY and CDR2 FYNNEI. The CDR3 consists of 17 residues. The CDR3 sequence: CASSEWNSELAKNIQYF. The DNA for the CDR3 is TGTGCCAGCAGTGAATGGAATTCTGAGCTAGCCAAAAACATTCAGTACTTC.

The chain joins TRBV11-2 to TRBJ2-7; D is possibly TRBD1 (6 bases). This CDR3 is built from 14 residues. Germline V gene data show CDR1 as SGHAT and CDR2 as FQNNGV. Trimming took off 5 bases at V and 2 bases at J, with 13 bases between the two ends. As DNA, the CDR3 is TGTGCCAGCAGCGCCGTCGCAGGGGCCTACGAGCAGTACTTC. This gives the protein CASSAVAGAYEQYF.

The chain employs TRBV6-5 and TRBJ2-1; the D is unclear. The CDR3 runs 11 residues. From germline, CDR1 is MNHEY and CDR2 SVGAGI. The germline V and J ends were trimmed by 7 bases and 6 bases, with 7 bases remaining between them. The CDR3 spells CASNRPNEQFF. DNA for the CDR3: TGTGCCAGCAATCGACCCAATGAGCAGTTCTTC.

The chain has TRBV9 and TRBJ2-5, with 12 bases matching TRBD2. V lost 0 bases and J lost 4; bases outside the gene matches: 4. CDR3 length: 16 amino acids. The V gene's germline CDR1 is SGDLS and CDR2 YYNGEE. The CDR3 spells CASSVASGGALETQYF. The CDR3 nucleotides are TGTGCCAGCAGCGTAGCTAGCGGGGGGGCCTTAGAGACCCAGTACTTC.